The 26 T cell receptor beta chains reported below all come from one sample, sequenced in a study of T cell responses to AZD1222 COVID-19 vaccine. Sequencing used immunoSEQ multiplex PCR; TCRdb keeps in-frame clones, though not all of them. This sample carries about 190,000 clones, approximately 91% of them seen once, and the ten largest clones take 0.75% to 1%. Source: peripheral blood, taken on day 0 of AZD1222 vaccination. These receptors were collected from an adult in good health.

This clone was seen only a few times. The gene calls are TRBV6-4 and TRBJ1-4, with D perhaps TRBD1 (5 bases). This CDR3 is 13 amino acids long. V was shortened by 3 bases and J by 3 bases, with 5 bases between the two germline ends. CDR1 is MRHNA and CDR2 is SNTAGT in the germline V gene. CDR3 sequence reads: CASSEGANEKLFF. The CDR3 coding sequence is TGTGCCAGCAGTGAGGGGGCTAATGAAAAACTGTTTTTT.

This rearrangement joins TRBV18 to TRBJ2-4, with 12 bases identical to TRBD1. The germline V gene encodes CDR1 KGHSH and CDR2 LQKENI. The CDR3 sequence is 19 residues long. V lost 3 bases, J lost 1 base, and 10 bases stayed unmatched. DNA of the CDR3: TGTGCCAGCTCACCGCCGGGACAGGGGGCGACTTCGGCCAAAAACATTCAGTACTTC. Amino acids: CASSPPGQGATSAKNIQYF.

The rearrangement links TRBV27 to TRBJ1-5; no clear D gene. Germline V CDR1 and CDR2: MNHEY, SMNVEV (reference sequence). The length of the CDR3 is 14 residues. The V end was cut by 3 bases, the J end by 0 bases, with 6 bases between. CDR3 region: CASSLSDSNQPQHF. CDR3 coding DNA: TGTGCCAGCAGTTTGTCGGATAGCAATCAGCCCCAGCATTTT.

The chain joins TRBV7-2 to TRBJ2-7, with D tentatively TRBD2 (6 bases). CDR3 length: 13 residues. The germline gives CDR1 SGHTA, CDR2 FQGNSA. The V and J ends lost 8 bases and 2 bases respectively, with 13 bases between them. Written as DNA, the CDR3 is TGTGCCAGCCAACCTTCGGGAGCCTACGAGCAGTACTTC. Amino acids: CASQPSGAYEQYF.

The chain carries TRBV4-1 and TRBJ1-1; possibly TRBD1 for D (6 bases). This CDR3 has 18 residues. CDR1 is MGHRA and CDR2 is YSYEKL in the germline V gene. The V gene lost 0 bases and the J gene lost 5 bases, with 22 bases spanning the gap. This CDR3 reads CASSQESLTYRGRTEAFF. The DNA of the CDR3 is TGCGCCAGCAGCCAAGAAAGTTTGACATACCGGGGGCGGACTGAAGCTTTCTTT.

J is TRBJ1-1 and V is TRBV10-1, with D hard to call. The CDR3 covers 13 residues. Trimming left V 5 bases short and J 3 bases short, with 10 bases between. Germline loops: CDR1 WNHNN, CDR2 SYGVQD (reference sequence). The DNA of the CDR3 is TGCGCCAGCAGTAACGGAGGCGACACTGAAGCTTTCTTT. Protein product: CASSNGGDTEAFF.

This chain joins TRBV28 and TRBJ2-7; 7 bases fit TRBD2. The germline V gene has CDR1 MDHEN and CDR2 SYDVKM. V was pared by 3 bases and J by 3 bases, with 8 bases of the junction left unmatched. The CDR3 loop spans 15 amino acids. The CDR3 reads CASSFMRERYYEQYF. The CDR3 DNA sequence: TGTGCCAGCAGTTTTATGCGGGAGCGATACTACGAGCAGTACTTC. The full variable domain, in which reference TRBV28 and TRBJ2-7 provide the parts outside the CDR3, is DVKVTQSSRYLVKRTGEKVFLECVQDMDHENMFWYRQDPGLGLRLIYFSYDVKMKEKGDIPEGYSVSREKKERFSLILESASTNQTSMYLCASSFMRERYYEQYFGPGTRLTVT.

CDR3 in DNA: TGTGCCAGTAGCTCCCTCCGGGACAGGAGCGTAAACTATGGCTACACCTTC. The encoded protein is CASSSLRDRSVNYGYTF. The rearrangement uses TRBV19 and TRBJ1-2; 8 bases agree with TRBD1. Trimming removed 6 bases from V and 2 bases from J; junction bases left unmatched: 14. The CDR3 loop spans 17 amino acids. Germline V CDR1 and CDR2: LNHDA, SQIVND (reference sequence).

J is TRBJ2-1 and V is TRBV4-1, with 8 bases lining up with TRBD2. The CDR3 is 15 amino acids. Trimming removed 0 bases from V and 5 bases from J; junction bases left unmatched: 3. Looked up from germline, CDR1 is MGHRA and CDR2 is YSYEKL. The chain's CDR3 is CASSQERAGDNEQFF. The CDR3 bases are TGCGCCAGCAGCCAAGAACGAGCGGGGGACAATGAGCAGTTCTTC.

The chain couples TRBV7-2 to TRBJ1-4; maybe TRBD1 (5 bases). The CDR3 contains 15 residues. Germline loops: CDR1 SGHTA, CDR2 FQGNSA. The V gene lost 1 base and the J gene lost 7 bases, with 13 bases spanning the gap. The chain's CDR3 is CASSLDGRGSEKLFF. The CDR3, as DNA: TGTGCCAGCAGCTTAGATGGTCGGGGGAGTGAAAAACTGTTTTTT.

The rearrangement links TRBV5-5 to TRBJ2-2; perhaps TRBD1 as D (6 bases). The germline V gene has CDR1 SGHKS and CDR2 YYEKEE (reference sequence). The CDR3 extends over 14 amino acids. The ends were cut back, 5 bases at V and 7 bases at J, with 15 bases in the middle. CDR3 region: CASSRAGTLGELFF. For the CDR3, the DNA is TGTGCCAGCAGTAGGGCCGGGACACTCGGGGAGCTGTTTTTT.

The chain couples TRBV15 to TRBJ1-2; 9 bases are a match to TRBD1. V lost 0 bases, J lost 6 bases, and 8 bases stayed unmatched. The CDR3 sequence is 16 residues long. CDR1 and CDR2 (germline): LNHNV, YYDKDF (reference sequence). CDR3 in DNA: TGTGCCACCAGCAGAGATCCCCTTACAGGGGGCGATGGCTACACCTTC. Protein: CATSRDPLTGGDGYTF.

This chain links TRBV21-1 with TRBJ2-7; the table names TRBD1, a call not compared with the DNA. TRBV21-1 is a pseudogene. This CDR3 spans 14 amino acids. CDR3 coding DNA: TGTGCCAGCAGCTCACAGGGGGCTCCATACGAGCAGTACTTC. Translated, it gives CASSSQGAPYEQYF.

This rearrangement joins TRBV9 to TRBJ2-7; D gene ambiguous. Germline V gives CDR1 SGDLS, CDR2 YYNGEE. V lost 0 bases and J lost 3, with 13 bases in between. The CDR3 is made up of 15 amino acids. This CDR3 is CASSVGVTRIYEQYF. CDR3 bases: TGTGCCAGCAGCGTAGGGGTAACGCGTATCTACGAGCAGTACTTC.

This chain uses TRBV28 with TRBJ2-7, with TRBD2 matching over 14 bases. With 6 bases clipped from V and 6 bases from J, the junction kept 10 bases outside the gene matches. CDR3 length: 16 amino acids. CDR1 is MDHEN, CDR2 SYDVKM, per germline. The CDR3 here is CASSLYKGLAGGEQYF. The CDR3, as DNA: TGTGCCAGCAGCCTATACAAAGGACTAGCGGGAGGCGAGCAGTACTTC.

This chain uses TRBV9 with TRBJ2-2, with D maybe TRBD2 (6 bases). Germline CDR1 reads SGDLS; CDR2 reads YYNGEE. This CDR3 is 16 amino acids long. The V gene lost 4 bases and the J gene lost 6 bases, with 19 bases spanning the gap. The CDR3 reads CASSTGGARYAGELFF. The CDR3 nucleotides read TGTGCCAGCAGCACCGGAGGGGCCCGTTACGCCGGGGAGCTGTTTTTT.

This chain links TRBV6-6 with TRBJ1-1, with a weak D call TRBD1 (5 bases). V lost 6 bases to trimming and J lost 6 bases, with 17 bases between them. Germline V CDR1 and CDR2: MNHNY, SVGAGI (reference sequence). This CDR3 spans 14 amino acids. CDR3 DNA: TGTGCCAGCAGCCTGAAGGGGTCGGTCGCTGAAGCTTTCTTT. As protein: CASSLKGSVAEAFF.

In this sample, this clone turned up once. J is TRBJ2-3 and V is TRBV9; D assignment may be TRBD1 or TRBD2 (5 bases each). CDR1 and CDR2 from the germline V gene are SGDLS and YYNGEE. This CDR3 has 14 amino acids. Trimming stripped 2 bases from V and 3 bases from J, with 10 bases between. CDR3 sequence (DNA): TGTGCCAGCAGCGTCTCAGGGAGTACAGATACGCAGTATTTT. Protein: CASSVSGSTDTQYF.

V and J are TRBV6-5 and TRBJ2-1, with 8 bases aligning to TRBD1. V was clipped by 8 bases and J by 9 bases; unmatched bases: 12. Germline values: CDR1 MNHEY, CDR2 SVGAGI. The CDR3 is made up of 14 amino acids. DNA of the CDR3: TGTGCCAGCGGCGGAGTCGGACAGGGTGTTGAGCAGTTCTTC. This translates into CASGGVGQGVEQFF.

The chain uses TRBV13 and TRBJ1-1; D uncertain. CDR3 size: 14 residues. Germline CDR1 is PRHDT and CDR2 is FYEKMQ (reference sequence). The V end lost 3 bases, the J end lost 3 bases, and 11 bases lay between the germline ends. CDR3 sequence: CASSFGRIHTEAFF. DNA for the CDR3: TGTGCCAGCAGCTTCGGTAGGATCCACACTGAAGCTTTCTTT. The complete variable domain, with remaining parts taken from reference TRBV13 and TRBJ1-1, reads AAGVIQSPRHLIKEKRETATLKCYPIPRHDTVYWYQQGPGQDPQFLISFYEKMQSDKGSIPDRFSAQQFSDYHSELNMSSLELGDSALYFCASSFGRIHTEAFFGQGTRLTVV.

This clone has only one observation. V is TRBV7-6 and J is TRBJ2-7, with 7 nucleotides matching TRBD1. CDR3 size: 18 residues. The junction had 19 bases not matched to a gene; V was cut back by 6 bases and J by 2 bases. The germline gives CDR1 SGHVS, CDR2 FNYEAQ. The CDR3 nucleotides read TGTGCCAGCAGTGAGGATTCGAGACGCCGACAGGGACCCTACGAGCAGTACTTC. This gives the protein CASSEDSRRRQGPYEQYF.

The chain links TRBV20-1 to TRBJ2-5; the match to TRBD2 covers 13 bases. CDR1 DFQATT and CDR2 SNEGSKA come from the germline V gene (reference sequence). V lost 3 bases and J lost 1; bases outside the gene matches: 8. This CDR3 contains 17 residues. The CDR3 DNA is TGCAGTGCTAGTCCTGGACTAGCGGGAGCCCCCCAAGAGACCCAGTACTTC. Protein: CSASPGLAGAPQETQYF.

The CDR3 DNA sequence: TGTGCCAGCTCACCGCGGTTCCTGGATGATTCACCCCTCCACTTT. This codes for CASSPRFLDDSPLHF. The V and J genes are TRBV18 and TRBJ1-6, with unresolved D. The V gene lost 3 bases and the J gene lost 8 bases, with 14 bases spanning the gap. CDR3 length equals 15 residues. Germline-derived CDR1 and CDR2 are KGHSH and LQKENI.

The V and J genes are TRBV7-2 and TRBJ1-2; maybe TRBD1 (6 bases). Germline-derived CDR1 and CDR2 are SGHTA and FQGNSA. This CDR3 is built from 15 residues. V gave up 4 bases and J gave up 1 base, with 13 bases separating them. In DNA, the CDR3 is TGTGCCAGCAGCTCCCGACAGGAGTATAACTATGGCTACACCTTC. It yields the protein CASSSRQEYNYGYTF.

The V and J genes are TRBV6-5 and TRBJ1-2, with D possibly matching TRBD1 (6 bases). CDR3 length: 12 amino acids. Per the germline V gene, CDR1 is MNHEY and CDR2 is SVGAGI. V lost 6 bases, J lost 4 bases, and 9 bases lay in between. Written as DNA, the CDR3 is TGTGCCAGCAGCTTCAGGGGCTATGGCTACACCTTC. Its protein is CASSFRGYGYTF.

V is TRBV10-3 and J is TRBJ2-1, with 9 bases aligning to TRBD1. Germline V gives CDR1 ENHRY, CDR2 SYGVKD. The CDR3 has 18 residues. V was pared by 2 bases and J by 1 base, with 9 bases of the junction left unmatched. The CDR3 here is CAISERNSGQGSYNEQFF. The DNA of the CDR3 is TGTGCCATCAGTGAGCGAAACTCGGGACAGGGATCCTACAATGAGCAGTTCTTC.